This T cell receptor (beta chain) was profiled in a study of T cells in Graves' hyperthyroidism and ophthalmopathy. Germline CDR1 is SGHTA and CDR2 is FQGNSA. The length of the CDR3 is 16 residues. With V trimmed by 8 bases and J by 5 bases, 12 bases remained unmatched. Stable Graves' hyperthyroidism denoted no ophthalmopathy progression over 18 months. The PBMCs were taken from roughly 9.3 ml of fresh peripheral blood. RNA transcripts provided the source from which TCR beta CDR3 regions were amplified. During a first-round RT-PCR of the TCR CDR3, the HTBI primer set was used. MiXCR was run by TCRdb on the multiplex PCR reads, yielding one entry per CDR3 protein. The sample includes about 680,000 distinct CDR3 sequences, under 45% seen only once; the top ten take around 30%.

The receptor was derived from a woman between 35 and 50 years old with Graves' hyperthyroidism. Sequenced sample: blood. The V and J genes are TRBV7-2 and TRBJ2-2, with 9 bases identical to TRBD1. DNA for the CDR3: TGTGCCAGCTCACCTACCGGGACAGGGCAAACCGGGGAGCTGTTTTTT. Its translation is CASSPTGTGQTGELFF.